This T cell receptor (beta chain) was captured by sequencing in a study of blood T cell repertoires in COVID-19. In the study overall: The United States, Italy and Spain were the sources of the acute and convalescent COVID-19 samples.

The protocol was immunoSEQ multiplex PCR, while the TCRdb copy is restricted to in-frame clones and leaves out a portion. The sample yields about 150,000 clones, approximately 84% seen once. This CDR3 has 19 amino acids. Losses at the gene ends were 4 bases for V and 2 bases for J; bases not matched to a gene: 14. In germline, CDR1 is LNHDA, CDR2 SQIVND (reference sequence). The chain joins TRBV19 to TRBJ2-3; 11 bases match TRBD2. Input material: peripheral blood. This clonotype was obtained from a man aged 18 to 30 with active or convalescent COVID-19. CDR3 sequence (DNA): TGTGCCAGTAGTAGACTAGCGGGGTCAACCCACGATTCCACAGATACGCAGTATTTT. It translates to CASSRLAGSTHDSTDTQYF.